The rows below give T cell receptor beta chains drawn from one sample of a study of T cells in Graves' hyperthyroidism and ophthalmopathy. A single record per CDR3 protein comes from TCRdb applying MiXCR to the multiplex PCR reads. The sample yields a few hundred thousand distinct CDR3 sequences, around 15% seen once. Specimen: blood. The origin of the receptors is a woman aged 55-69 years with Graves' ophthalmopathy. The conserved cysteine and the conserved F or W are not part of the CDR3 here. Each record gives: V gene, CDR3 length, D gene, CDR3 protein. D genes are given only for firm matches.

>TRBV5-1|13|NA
ASSRSGSYTGELF
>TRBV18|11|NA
ASSPHSNTEAF
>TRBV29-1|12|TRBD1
SVEGTGLTDTQY
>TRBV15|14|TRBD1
ATSRGDSLAKNIQY
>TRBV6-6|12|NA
ASSYSGSNNEQF
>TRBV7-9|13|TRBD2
ASSLPGGLTDTQY
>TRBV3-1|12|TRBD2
ASSAASGGYEQF
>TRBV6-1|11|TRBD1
ASRPGGMVAAF
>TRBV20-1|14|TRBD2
SVRLARPSGGETQY
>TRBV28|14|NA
ASSFYGPGENQPQH
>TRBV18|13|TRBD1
ASSPPGQGSYEQY
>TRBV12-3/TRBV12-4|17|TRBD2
ASSLRLTSGRGTYNEQF
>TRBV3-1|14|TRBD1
ASSSGMTGGWDEQF
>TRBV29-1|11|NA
SVDKLAADTQY
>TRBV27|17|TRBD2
ASSSRLAGGHSGANVLT
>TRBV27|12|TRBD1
ASSKGTGHDEQY
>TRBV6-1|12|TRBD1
ASSGTGPNQPQH
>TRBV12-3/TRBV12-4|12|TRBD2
ASRPSGSDDEQF
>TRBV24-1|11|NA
ATTGGPTDTRY
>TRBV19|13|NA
ASSTGRTDNEKLF
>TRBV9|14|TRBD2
ASSVTASGNYYEQY
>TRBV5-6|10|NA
ASSVLGVGQY
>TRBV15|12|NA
ATSRESFNGPQH
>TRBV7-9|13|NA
ASRPSGEPMVGYT
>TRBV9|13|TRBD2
ASSPLSAGADTQY
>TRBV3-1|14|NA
ASSLGSGSMGSPLH